This T cell receptor (beta chain) was recorded in a study of post-analysis software for immune sequencing data (dated by TCRdb to about 2015). Regarding the research as a whole: Recorded disease courses included relapsing-remitting, secondary progressive and progressive-relapsing multiple sclerosis, with some patients lacking subtype annotation. The multiple sclerosis patient repertoires were compared with 10 to 12 previously published healthy control repertoires from donors aged roughly 6 to 27 years. A subset of samples was prepared in parallel using single-end sample barcoding, then pooled and co-amplified after Illumina adapter ligation. Summary of the overall study and its limitations: Significantly lower normalized Chao1 diversity was found in multiple sclerosis patients than in controls, suggesting substantial peripheral T-cell clonal expansion. Direct clustering with F measure showed strong co-clustering of samples prepared in the same batch, prompting a batch-effect correction. The control group was slightly older than the multiple sclerosis patient group. Significantly higher frequencies in patients than in controls were found for roughly 5 TRBV segments, including TRBV5-6, TRBV5-1 and TRBV20-1.

As for this clonotype: The antigen this receptor binds is unknown. No much larger clone exists at a distance of one base, and base qualities are not known.

V sheds 3 bases and J sheds 7 bases, leaving 10 bases between their ends. Looking up the germline V gene yields CDR1 SGDLS and CDR2 YYNGEE. The CDR3 measures 13 amino acids from cysteine to phenylalanine. The CDR3 DNA has 39 bases and is translated from base 1. To demonstrate the VDJtools post-analysis software, the study profiled TCR beta repertoires from the peripheral blood of under 15 young patients with multiple sclerosis. The patients with multiple sclerosis were children and adolescents between about 6 and 17 years of age. The library was obtained by PCR. Instrument used: Illumina HiSeq 2500. To reduce PCR and sequencing biases, unique molecular identifiers were built into the TCR beta cDNA libraries. Every 1 to 10 million input T cells yielded roughly 500,000 cDNA molecules, meaning each molecule approximated one T cell. The patient libraries were prepared and sequenced using the same protocol as the earlier healthy control dataset. Samples belonging to the same batch were prepared together, multiplexed and sequenced on a shared HiSeq lane. The authors' analysis ran thus. MIGEC handled the raw barcoded reads, throwing out single-read molecular identifier groups before consensus assembly and CDR3 extraction. Clonotype tables were post-analysed with VDJtools, normalizing diversity by down-sampling all datasets to the smallest sample size. To correct batch-related cross-sample contamination, repertoire overlap clustering matched CDR3 amino acid sequences but not nucleotide sequences. TCRdb applied fastp at Q25 and MiXCR to the public reads, then kept only in-frame beta chains. Here each entry gathers all rows of one CDR3 protein and keeps the most common genes and DNA. The V and J calls shown here were made by TCRdb, not taken from the authors' results. The sample yields around 400,000 distinct CDR3 sequences; roughly 38% were counted once. The ten largest make up about 7.6% of the sample.

This sequence uses TRBV9 and TRBJ1-4; D gene: possibly TRBD1, on 5 matching bases. The sample consisted of blood. The sequence came from a girl under 10 years old with multiple sclerosis. The CDR3 reads CASSGRASEKLFF. The nucleotide sequence is TGTGCCAGCAGCGGCAGGGCTAGTGAAAAACTGTTTTTT.